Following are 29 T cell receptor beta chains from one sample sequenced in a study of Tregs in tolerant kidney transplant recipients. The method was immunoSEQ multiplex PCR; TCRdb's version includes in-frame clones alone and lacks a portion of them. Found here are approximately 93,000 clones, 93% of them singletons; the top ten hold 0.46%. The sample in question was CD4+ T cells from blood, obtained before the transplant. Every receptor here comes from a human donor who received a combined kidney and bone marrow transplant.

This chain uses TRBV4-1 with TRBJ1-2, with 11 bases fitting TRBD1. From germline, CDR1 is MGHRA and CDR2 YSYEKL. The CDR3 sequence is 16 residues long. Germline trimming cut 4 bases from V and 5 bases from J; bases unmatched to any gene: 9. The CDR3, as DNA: TGCGCCAGCAGCCTTTATTCCGGGACAGGGGGTTATGGCTACACCTTC. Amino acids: CASSLYSGTGGYGYTF.

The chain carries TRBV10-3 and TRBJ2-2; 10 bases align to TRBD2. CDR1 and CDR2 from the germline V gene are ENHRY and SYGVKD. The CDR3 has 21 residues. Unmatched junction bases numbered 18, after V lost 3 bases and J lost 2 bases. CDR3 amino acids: CAISDNRDRSSGSSNTGELFF. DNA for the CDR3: TGTGCCATCAGTGATAACCGGGACAGATCTAGCGGGAGTTCAAACACCGGGGAGCTGTTTTTT.

CDR3 sequence (DNA): TGCGCCAGCAGCCTCACCGGGACAGGGGCTTCCCCCCAGCATTTT. Its protein is CASSLTGTGASPQHF. The rearrangement joins TRBV5-1 to TRBJ1-5; 10 bases agree with TRBD1. The CDR3 contains 15 residues. Unmatched junction bases numbered 11, after V lost 4 bases and J lost 10 bases. Germline loops: CDR1 SGHRS, CDR2 YFSETQ.

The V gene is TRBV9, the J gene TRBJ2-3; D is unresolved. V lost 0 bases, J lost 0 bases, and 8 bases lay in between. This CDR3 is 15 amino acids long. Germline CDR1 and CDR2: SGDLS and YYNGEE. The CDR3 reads CASSVGAPSTDTQYF. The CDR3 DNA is TGTGCCAGCAGCGTAGGAGCACCTAGCACAGATACGCAGTATTTT.

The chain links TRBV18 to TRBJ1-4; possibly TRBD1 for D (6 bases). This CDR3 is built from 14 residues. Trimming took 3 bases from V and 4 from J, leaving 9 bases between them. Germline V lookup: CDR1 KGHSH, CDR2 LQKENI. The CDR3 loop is CASSPGAFNEKLFF. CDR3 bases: TGTGCCAGCTCACCGGGGGCTTTTAATGAAAAACTGTTTTTT.

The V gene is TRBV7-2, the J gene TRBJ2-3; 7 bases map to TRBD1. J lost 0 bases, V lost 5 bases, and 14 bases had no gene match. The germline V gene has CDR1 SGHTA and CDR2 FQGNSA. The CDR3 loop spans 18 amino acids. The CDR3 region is CASSHRRGQQISTDTQYF. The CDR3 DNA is TGTGCCAGCAGCCACCGCCGGGGACAGCAAATTAGCACAGATACGCAGTATTTT.

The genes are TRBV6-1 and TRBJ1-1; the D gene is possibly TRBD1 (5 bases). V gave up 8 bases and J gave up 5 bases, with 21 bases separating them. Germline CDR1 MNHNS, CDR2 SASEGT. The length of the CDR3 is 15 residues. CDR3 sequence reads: CASVWGPGRWTEAFF. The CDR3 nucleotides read TGTGCCAGCGTGTGGGGCCCGGGCCGGTGGACTGAAGCTTTCTTT.

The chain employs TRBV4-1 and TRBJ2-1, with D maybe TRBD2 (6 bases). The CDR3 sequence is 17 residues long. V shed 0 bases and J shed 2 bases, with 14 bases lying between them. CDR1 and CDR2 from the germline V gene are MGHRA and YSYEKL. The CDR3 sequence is CASSQDPLSGTYNEQFF. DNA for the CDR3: TGCGCCAGCAGCCAAGATCCTCTTAGCGGTACCTACAATGAGCAGTTCTTC.

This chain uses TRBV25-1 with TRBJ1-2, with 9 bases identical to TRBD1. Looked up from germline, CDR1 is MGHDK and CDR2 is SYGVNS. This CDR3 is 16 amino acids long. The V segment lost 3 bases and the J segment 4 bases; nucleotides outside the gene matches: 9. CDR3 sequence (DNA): TGTGCCAGCAGTGATCGCCTCTCGGGACAGGGCTATGGCTACACCTTC. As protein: CASSDRLSGQGYGYTF.

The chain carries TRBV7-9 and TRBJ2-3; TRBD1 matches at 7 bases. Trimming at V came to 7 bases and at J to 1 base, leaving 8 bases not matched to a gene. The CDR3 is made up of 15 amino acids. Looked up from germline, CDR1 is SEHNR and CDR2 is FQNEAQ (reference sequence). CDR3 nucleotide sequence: TGTGCCAGCACCTTCAGGACAGGAGGCACAGATACGCAGTATTTT. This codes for CASTFRTGGTDTQYF.

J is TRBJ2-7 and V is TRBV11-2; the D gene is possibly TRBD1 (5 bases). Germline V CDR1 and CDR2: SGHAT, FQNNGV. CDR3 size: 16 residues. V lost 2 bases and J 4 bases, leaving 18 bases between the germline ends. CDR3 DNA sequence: TGTGCCAGCAGCTTATATTTCGGCCAGGGCCGTTACGAGCAGTACTTC. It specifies CASSLYFGQGRYEQYF.

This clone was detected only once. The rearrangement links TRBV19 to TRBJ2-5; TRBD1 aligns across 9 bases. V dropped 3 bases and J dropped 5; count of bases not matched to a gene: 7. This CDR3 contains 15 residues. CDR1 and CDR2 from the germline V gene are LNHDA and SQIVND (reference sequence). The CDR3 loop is CASSMPGQGEETQYF. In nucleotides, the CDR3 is TGTGCCAGTAGTATGCCGGGACAGGGAGAGGAGACCCAGTACTTC.

CDR3 DNA sequence: TGCAGCGTTGTTCCCAGCGGGAGGGTAGATACGCAGTATTTT. It specifies CSVVPSGRVDTQYF. The chain combines TRBV29-1 with TRBJ2-3; 10 nucleotides agree with TRBD2. The germline V gene encodes CDR1 SQVTM and CDR2 ANQGSEA. J lost 5 bases, V lost 4 bases, and 6 bases had no gene match. This CDR3 comprises 14 residues.

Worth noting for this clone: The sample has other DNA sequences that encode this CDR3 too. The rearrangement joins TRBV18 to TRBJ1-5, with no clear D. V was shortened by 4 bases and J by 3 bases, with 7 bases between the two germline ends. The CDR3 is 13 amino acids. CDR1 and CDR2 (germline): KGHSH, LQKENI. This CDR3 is CASSRADNQPQHF. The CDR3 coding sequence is TGTGCCAGCTCACGGGCCGACAATCAGCCCCAGCATTTT.

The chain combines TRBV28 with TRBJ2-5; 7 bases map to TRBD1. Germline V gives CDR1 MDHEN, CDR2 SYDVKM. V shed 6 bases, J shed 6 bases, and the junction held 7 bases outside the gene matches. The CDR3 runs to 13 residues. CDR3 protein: CASRGTVTKTQYF. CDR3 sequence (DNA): TGTGCCAGCAGAGGGACAGTTACGAAGACCCAGTACTTC.

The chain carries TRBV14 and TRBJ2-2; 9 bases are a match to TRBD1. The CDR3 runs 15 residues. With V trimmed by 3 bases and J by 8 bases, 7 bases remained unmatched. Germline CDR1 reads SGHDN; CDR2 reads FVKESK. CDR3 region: CASSQSQGALGELFF. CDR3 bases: TGTGCCAGCAGCCAGTCACAGGGGGCTTTGGGGGAGCTGTTTTTT.

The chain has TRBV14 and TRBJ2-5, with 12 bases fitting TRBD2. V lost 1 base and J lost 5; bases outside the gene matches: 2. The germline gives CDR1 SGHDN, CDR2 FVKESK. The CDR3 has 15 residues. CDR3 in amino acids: CASSQGLAGVETQYF. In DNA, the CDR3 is TGTGCCAGCAGCCAAGGACTAGCGGGGGTGGAGACCCAGTACTTC.

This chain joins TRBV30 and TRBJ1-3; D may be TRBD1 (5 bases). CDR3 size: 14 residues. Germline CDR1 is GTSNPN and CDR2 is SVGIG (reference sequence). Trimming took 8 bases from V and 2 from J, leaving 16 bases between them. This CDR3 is CARNQGGTGNTIYF. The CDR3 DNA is TGTGCCCGTAATCAGGGAGGTACTGGAAACACCATATATTTT.

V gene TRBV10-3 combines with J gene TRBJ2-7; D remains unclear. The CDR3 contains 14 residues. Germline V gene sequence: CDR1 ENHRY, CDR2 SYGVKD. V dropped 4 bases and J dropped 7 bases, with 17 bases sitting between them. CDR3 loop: CAISGRQEAGEQYF. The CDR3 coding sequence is TGTGCCATCAGTGGCCGTCAGGAAGCTGGGGAGCAGTACTTC.

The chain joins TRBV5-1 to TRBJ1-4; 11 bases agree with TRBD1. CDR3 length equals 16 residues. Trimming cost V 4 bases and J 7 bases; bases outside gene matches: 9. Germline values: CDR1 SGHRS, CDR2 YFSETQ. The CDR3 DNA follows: TGCGCCAGCAGCCCAAGGACAGGGGGCAGTGGTGAAAAACTGTTTTTT. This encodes CASSPRTGGSGEKLFF.

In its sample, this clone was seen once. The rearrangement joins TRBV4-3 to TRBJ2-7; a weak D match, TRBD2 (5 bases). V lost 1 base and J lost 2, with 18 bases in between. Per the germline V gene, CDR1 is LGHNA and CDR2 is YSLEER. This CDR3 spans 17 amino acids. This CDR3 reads CASSQAHAGTIPYEQYF. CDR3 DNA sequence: TGCGCCAGCAGCCAAGCTCATGCGGGCACTATTCCCTACGAGCAGTACTTC.

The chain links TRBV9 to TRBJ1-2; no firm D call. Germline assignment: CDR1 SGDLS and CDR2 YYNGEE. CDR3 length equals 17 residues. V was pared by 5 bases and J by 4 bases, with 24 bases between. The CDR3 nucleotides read TGTGCCAGCAGTTCTTGGAGTGTAGTGAGCGGTGGCTATGGCTACACCTTC. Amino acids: CASSSWSVVSGGYGYTF.

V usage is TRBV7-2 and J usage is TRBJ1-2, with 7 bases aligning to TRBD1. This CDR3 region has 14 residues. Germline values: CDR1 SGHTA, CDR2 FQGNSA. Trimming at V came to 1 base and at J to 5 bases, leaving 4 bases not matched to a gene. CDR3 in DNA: TGTGCCAGCAGCTTAGGGACAGGCGATTATGGCTACACCTTC. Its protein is CASSLGTGDYGYTF.

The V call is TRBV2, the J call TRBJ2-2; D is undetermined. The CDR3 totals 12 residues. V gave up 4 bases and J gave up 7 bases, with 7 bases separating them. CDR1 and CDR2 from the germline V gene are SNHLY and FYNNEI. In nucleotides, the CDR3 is TGTGCCAGCAGTGCCGTGTTCGGGGAGCTGTTTTTT. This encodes CASSAVFGELFF.

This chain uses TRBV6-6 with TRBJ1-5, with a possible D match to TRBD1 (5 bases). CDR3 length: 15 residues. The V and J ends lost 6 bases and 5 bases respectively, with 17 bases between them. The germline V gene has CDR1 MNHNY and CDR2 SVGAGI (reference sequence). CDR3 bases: TGTGCCAGCAGACCGCAGGGATATCAAGATCAGCCCCAGCATTTT. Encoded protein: CASRPQGYQDQPQHF.

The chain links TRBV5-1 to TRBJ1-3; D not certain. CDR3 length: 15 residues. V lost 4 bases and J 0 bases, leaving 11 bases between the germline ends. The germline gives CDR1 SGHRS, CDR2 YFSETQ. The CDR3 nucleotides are TGCGCCAGCAGCCCCGACGGACTCTCTGGAAACACCATATATTTT. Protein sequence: CASSPDGLSGNTIYF.

CDR3 sequence: CASRLAGNTGELFF. The CDR3 DNA is TGTGCCAGCAGACTAGCGGGGAACACCGGGGAGCTGTTTTTT. The chain recombines TRBV7-2 with TRBJ2-2, with TRBD2 matching over 9 bases. CDR3 length: 14 residues. J gave up 1 base and V 6 bases, and 0 bases lay outside the gene matches. The V gene's germline CDR1 is SGHTA and CDR2 FQGNSA.

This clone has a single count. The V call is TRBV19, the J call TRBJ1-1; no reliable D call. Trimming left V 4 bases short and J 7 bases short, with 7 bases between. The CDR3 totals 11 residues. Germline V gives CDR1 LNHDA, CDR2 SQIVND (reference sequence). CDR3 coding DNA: TGTGCCAGTAGTAGACGAGGTGAAGCTTTCTTT. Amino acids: CASSRRGEAFF.

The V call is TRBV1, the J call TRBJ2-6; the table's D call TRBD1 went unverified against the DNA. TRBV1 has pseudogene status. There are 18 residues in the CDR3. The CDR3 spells CTSSIVRLCTSRANVLTF. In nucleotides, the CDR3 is TGCACCAGCAGCATTGTTCGTTTGTGCACAAGTCGGGCCAACGTCCTGACTTTC.